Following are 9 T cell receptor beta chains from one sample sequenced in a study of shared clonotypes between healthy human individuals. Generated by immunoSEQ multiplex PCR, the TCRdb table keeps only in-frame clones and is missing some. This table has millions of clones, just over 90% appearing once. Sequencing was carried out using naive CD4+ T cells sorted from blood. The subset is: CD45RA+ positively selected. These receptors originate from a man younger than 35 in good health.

CDR3 coding DNA: TGCGCCAGCAGCCTCTCATCTTTTCGGGAGCAGTTCTTC. Translated, it gives CASSLSSFREQFF. The chain links TRBV5-1 to TRBJ2-1; D call uncertain. The CDR3 spans 13 residues. V gave up 4 bases and J gave up 10 bases, with 15 bases separating them. CDR1 is SGHRS, CDR2 YFSETQ, per germline. Based on the CDR3 plus reference TRBV5-1 and TRBJ2-1, the full variable domain is KAGVTQTPRYLIKTRGQQVTLSCSPISGHRSVSWYQQTPGQGLQFLFEYFSETQRNKGNFPGRFSGRQFSNSRSEMNVSTLELGDSALYLCASSLSSFREQFFGPGTRLTVL.

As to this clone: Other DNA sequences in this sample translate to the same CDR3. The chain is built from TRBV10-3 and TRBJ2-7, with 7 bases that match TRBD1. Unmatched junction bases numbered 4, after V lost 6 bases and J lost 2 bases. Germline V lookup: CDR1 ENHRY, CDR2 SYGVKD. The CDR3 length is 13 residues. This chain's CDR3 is CAISEGAAYEQYF. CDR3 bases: TGTGCCATCAGCGAGGGGGCAGCCTACGAGCAGTACTTC.

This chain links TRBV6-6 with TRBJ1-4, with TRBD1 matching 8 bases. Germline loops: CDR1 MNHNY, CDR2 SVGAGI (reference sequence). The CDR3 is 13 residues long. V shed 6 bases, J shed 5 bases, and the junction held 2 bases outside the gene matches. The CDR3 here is CASSRGLNEKLFF. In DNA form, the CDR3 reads TGTGCCAGCAGCAGGGGGCTCAATGAAAAACTGTTTTTT.

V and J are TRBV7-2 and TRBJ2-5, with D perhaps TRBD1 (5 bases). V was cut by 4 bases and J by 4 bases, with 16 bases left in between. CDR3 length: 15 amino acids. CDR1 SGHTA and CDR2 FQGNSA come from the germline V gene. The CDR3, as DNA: TGTGCCAGCAGCTACCGGAAGGGGTGGGGAGAGACCCAGTACTTC. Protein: CASSYRKGWGETQYF.

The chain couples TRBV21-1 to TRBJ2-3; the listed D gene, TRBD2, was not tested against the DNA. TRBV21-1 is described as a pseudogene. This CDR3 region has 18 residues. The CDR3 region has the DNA TGTGCCAGCAGCATCGGGACTAGCGGGGTTTCCTGCACAGATACGCAGTATTTT. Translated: CASSIGTSGVSCTDTQYF.

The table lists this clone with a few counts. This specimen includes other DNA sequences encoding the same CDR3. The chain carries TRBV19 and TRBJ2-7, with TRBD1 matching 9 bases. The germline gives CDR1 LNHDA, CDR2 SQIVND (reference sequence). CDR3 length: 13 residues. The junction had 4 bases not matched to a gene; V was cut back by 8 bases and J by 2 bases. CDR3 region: CASRDRATYEQYF. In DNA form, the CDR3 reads TGTGCCAGTCGGGACAGGGCCACCTACGAGCAGTACTTC.

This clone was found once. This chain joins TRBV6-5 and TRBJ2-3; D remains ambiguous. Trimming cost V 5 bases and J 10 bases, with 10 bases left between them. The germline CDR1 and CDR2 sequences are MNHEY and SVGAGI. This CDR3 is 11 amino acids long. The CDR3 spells CASSTLYAQYF. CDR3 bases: TGTGCCAGCAGTACCCTTTATGCGCAGTATTTT.

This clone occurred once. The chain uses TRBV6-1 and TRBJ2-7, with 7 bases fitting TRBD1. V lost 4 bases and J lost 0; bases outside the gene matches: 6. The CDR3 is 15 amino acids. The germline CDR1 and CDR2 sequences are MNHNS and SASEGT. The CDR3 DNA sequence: TGTGCCAGCAGTGCGGACAGGTTGAGCTCCTACGAGCAGTACTTC. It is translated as CASSADRLSSYEQYF.

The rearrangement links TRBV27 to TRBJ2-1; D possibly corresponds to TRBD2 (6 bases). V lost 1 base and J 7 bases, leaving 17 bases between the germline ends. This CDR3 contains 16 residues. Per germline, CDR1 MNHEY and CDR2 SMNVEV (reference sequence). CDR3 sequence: CASSLWTTGTPNEQFF. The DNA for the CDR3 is TGTGCCAGCAGTTTATGGACAACCGGGACTCCGAATGAGCAGTTCTTC.